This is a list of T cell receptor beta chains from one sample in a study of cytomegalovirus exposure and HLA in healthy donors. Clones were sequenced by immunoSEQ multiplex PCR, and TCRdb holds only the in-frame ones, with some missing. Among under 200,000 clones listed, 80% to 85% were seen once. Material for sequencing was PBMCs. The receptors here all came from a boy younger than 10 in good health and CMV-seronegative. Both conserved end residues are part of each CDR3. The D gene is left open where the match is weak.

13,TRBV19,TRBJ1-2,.,TGTGCCAGTAGTATCACAGGGAGTGGTGGCTACACCTTC,CASSITGSGGYTF
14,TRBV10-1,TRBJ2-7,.,TGCGCCAGCAGTGATCCTGGGGCCCTCAGCGAGCAGTACTTC,CASSDPGALSEQYF
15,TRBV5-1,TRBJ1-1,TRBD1,TGCGCCAGCAGCAGGACAGGGGAGAGGAAGACTGAAGCTTTCTTT,CASSRTGERKTEAFF
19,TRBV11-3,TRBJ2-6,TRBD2,TGTGCCAGCAGCCCCGGGGGGGGAGTGGGGTTATCTGGGGCCAACGTCCTGACTTTC,CASSPGGGVGLSGANVLTF
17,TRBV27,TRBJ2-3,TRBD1,TGTGCCAGCAGTATACTTTTGAGTCAGGGGGCAACAGATACGCAGTATTTT,CASSILLSQGATDTQYF
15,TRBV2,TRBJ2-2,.,TGTGCCAGCAGCTTAAGAGGACCGGGGACCGGGGAGCTGTTTTTT,CASSLRGPGTGELFF
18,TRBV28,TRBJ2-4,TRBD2,TGTGCCAGCAGTTTAGGGGCGGGAGCCCATATTAGCAAAAACATTCAGTACTTC,CASSLGAGAHISKNIQYF
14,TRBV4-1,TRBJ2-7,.,TGCGCCAGCAGCCAAGGAAGGAGGACCTACGAGCAGTACTTC,CASSQGRRTYEQYF
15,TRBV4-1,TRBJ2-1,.,TGCGCCAGCAGCCAAGAGCAGACAGTTTTCAATGAGCAGTTCTTC,CASSQEQTVFNEQFF
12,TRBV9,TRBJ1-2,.,TGTGCCAGCAACGGGGTTTCCTATGGCTACACCTTC,CASNGVSYGYTF
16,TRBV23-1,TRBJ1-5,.,TGCGCCAGCAGTCAATCTCGGGTGCCGGGCAATCAGCCCCAGCATTTT,CASSQSRVPGNQPQHF
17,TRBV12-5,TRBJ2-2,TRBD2,TGTGCTAGTGGCAACGGACTAGCGGGAGGGCGAGGCGGGGAGCTGTTTTTT,CASGNGLAGGRGGELFF
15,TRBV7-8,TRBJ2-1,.,TGTGCCAGCAGCCCGATTCCGCGGGGATCGGGTGAGCAGTTCTTC,CASSPIPRGSGEQFF